This T cell receptor beta chain was documented in a study of cytomegalovirus exposure and HLA in healthy donors. Regarding the study as a whole: In a later analysis, the majority of CMV-associated beta chains seemingly showed HLA restriction. Per published accounts, TCR beta sequences correctly predicted the HLA-A and HLA-B alleles of most subjects.

Researchers ran the PCR with 60 Vbeta and 13 Jbeta primers. Libraries were prepared by immunoSEQ multiplex PCR; TCRdb keeps only in-frame clonotypes and omits some of them. The data contain fewer than 200,000 clones, 65% to 80% of them seen just once; the ten biggest clones take up about 2%. Germline V CDR1 and CDR2: SGHNT, YYREEE (reference sequence). The V end lost 10 bases, the J end lost 0 bases, and 11 bases lay between the germline ends. This CDR3 region has 13 residues. This clone was recorded once. Its specificity is unknown. Sequencing was done on a sample of PBMCs. The V gene is TRBV5-4, the J gene TRBJ2-1; D gene ambiguous. This clonotype was sampled from a man aged 35-49 years in good health and CMV-seronegative. CDR3 loop: CASMHSSYNEQFF. CDR3 nucleotides: TGTGCCTCGATGCACAGCTCCTACAATGAGCAGTTCTTC. Combining the CDR3 with reference TRBV5-4 and TRBJ2-1 gives the whole variable domain ETGVTQSPTHLIKTRGQQVTLRCSSQSGHNTVSWYQQALGQGPQFIFQYYREEENGRGNFPPRFSGLQFPNYSSELNVNALELDDSALYLCASMHSSYNEQFFGPGTRLTVL.